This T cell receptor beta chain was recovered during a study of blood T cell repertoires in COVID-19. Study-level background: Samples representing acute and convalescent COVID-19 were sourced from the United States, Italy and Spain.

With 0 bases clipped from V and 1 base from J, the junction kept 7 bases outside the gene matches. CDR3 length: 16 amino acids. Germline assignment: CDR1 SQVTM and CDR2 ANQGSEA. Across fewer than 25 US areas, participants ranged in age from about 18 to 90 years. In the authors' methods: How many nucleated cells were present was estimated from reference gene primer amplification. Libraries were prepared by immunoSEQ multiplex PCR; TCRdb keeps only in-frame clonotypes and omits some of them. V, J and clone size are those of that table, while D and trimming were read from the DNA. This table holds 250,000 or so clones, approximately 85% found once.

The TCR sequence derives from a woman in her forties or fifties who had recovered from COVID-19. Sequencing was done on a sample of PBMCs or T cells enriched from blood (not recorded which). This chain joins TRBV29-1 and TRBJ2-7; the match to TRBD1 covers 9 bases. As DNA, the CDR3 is TGCAGCGTTGAAGAGCACCGGGACAGGGAGTCCTACGAGCAGTACTTC. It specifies CSVEEHRDRESYEQYF.